This TCR beta chain was identified in a study of Graves' ophthalmopathy and Graves' hyperthyroidism. Trimming removed 6 bases from V and 7 bases from J, with 13 bases in between. CDR3 size: 12 residues. Using RNA transcripts, the TCR beta CDR3 regions were amplified. Second-round multiplex PCR followed a first-round RT-PCR using HTBI primers. One entry per CDR3 protein, called by TCRdb with MiXCR from the multiplex PCR reads. The repertoire holds a few hundred thousand distinct CDR3 sequences, less than 45% seen once, with 4% to 5% in the top ten. This clonotype came up many times. The clonotype originates from an adult man with Graves' hyperthyroidism. The genes are TRBV12-3 or TRBV12-4 and TRBJ2-7; tentatively, D is TRBD1 (6 bases). Sequencing was performed on peripheral blood or thyroid tissue (not recorded which). The CDR3 loop reads CASSTDRPEQYF. The CDR3 DNA follows: TGTGCCAGCAGCACCGACAGGCCGGAGCAGTACTTC.